One sample yielded the 20 T cell receptor beta chains listed below, sequenced in a study of blood T cell repertoires in COVID-19. Measured with immunoSEQ multiplex PCR; TCRdb has only the in-frame clones, and not every one. The data show around 100,000 clones, about 86% seen once. Sequences were obtained from peripheral blood. These TCRs come from a human donor in a cohort sampled during active COVID-19.

The V and J genes are TRBV10-3 and TRBJ2-7; no clear D gene. CDR1 is ENHRY and CDR2 is SYGVKD in the germline V gene. This CDR3 contains 15 residues. V was trimmed by 0 bases and J by 2 bases, leaving 11 bases between them. The CDR3 protein is CAISESGGPTYEQYF. The CDR3 bases are TGTGCCATCAGTGAGTCAGGCGGTCCAACCTACGAGCAGTACTTC.

The rearrangement links TRBV11-2 to TRBJ2-7; D might be TRBD1 (5 bases). Germline-derived CDR1 and CDR2 are SGHAT and FQNNGV. The CDR3 loop spans 16 amino acids. V lost 2 bases to trimming and J lost 1 base, with 15 bases between them. CDR3 nucleotide sequence: TGTGCCAGCAGCTTATCCTTACTTCAGGGTTCCTACGAGCAGTACTTC. Its translation is CASSLSLLQGSYEQYF.

This sequence joins TRBV29-1 and TRBJ1-4; D gene ambiguous. There are 12 residues in the CDR3. The V gene lost 4 bases and the J gene lost 6 bases, with 9 bases spanning the gap. Germline V gene sequence: CDR1 SQVTM, CDR2 ANQGSEA. This CDR3 is CSVVQIDEKLFF. The CDR3 DNA follows: TGCAGCGTTGTCCAGATTGATGAAAAACTGTTTTTT. Using reference TRBV29-1 and TRBJ1-4 for the parts outside the CDR3, the full variable domain is SAVISQKPSRDICQRGTSLTIQCQVDSQVTMMFWYRQQPGQSLTLIATANQGSEATYESGFVIDKFPISRPNLTFSTLTVSNMSPEDSSIYLCSVVQIDEKLFFGSGTQLSVL.

The chain has TRBV28 and TRBJ2-3; D gene unclear. The germline V gene has CDR1 MDHEN and CDR2 SYDVKM. Trimming cost V 3 bases and J 0 bases, with 16 bases left between them. The CDR3 loop spans 17 amino acids. The CDR3 coding sequence is TGTGCCAGCAGTTTCCTTTTGGCGGAGCGTAGCACAGATACGCAGTATTTT. Translated, it gives CASSFLLAERSTDTQYF.

This chain uses TRBV2 with TRBJ2-1, with D unclear. The germline V gene has CDR1 SNHLY and CDR2 FYNNEI. The CDR3 runs to 14 residues. V lost 4 bases and J lost 0, with 7 bases in between. The CDR3 DNA reads as TGTGCCAGCAGTGCTGAGAGCTCCTACAATGAGCAGTTCTTC. Translated, it gives CASSAESSYNEQFF.

The chain recombines TRBV27 with TRBJ2-1, with a tentative D call TRBD2 (5 bases). Trimming left V 5 bases short and J 1 base short, with 15 bases between. Per germline, CDR1 MNHEY and CDR2 SMNVEV (reference sequence). The CDR3 runs to 16 residues. CDR3 sequence reads: CASSRSLEDSYNEQFF. DNA of the CDR3: TGTGCCAGCAGTCGGTCCCTGGAGGATTCCTACAATGAGCAGTTCTTC.

This chain connects TRBV7-2 to TRBJ1-2; 9 nucleotides agree with TRBD1. This CDR3 has 16 residues. The V gene's germline CDR1 is SGHTA and CDR2 FQGNSA. Trimming took 2 bases from V and 4 from J; bases not matched to a gene: 8. CDR3 sequence: CASSLHPGQGRYGYTF. The CDR3 region has the DNA TGTGCCAGCAGCTTACACCCGGGACAGGGTCGCTATGGCTACACCTTC.

This clone was recorded only once. The chain employs TRBV5-1 and TRBJ2-1, with D maybe TRBD1 (6 bases). This CDR3 contains 15 residues. Trimming stripped 1 base from V and 5 bases from J, with 13 bases between. Germline V gene lookup returns CDR1 SGHRS and CDR2 YFSETQ. The CDR3: CASSLSQGMDNEQFF. In DNA, the CDR3 is TGCGCCAGCAGCTTGTCACAGGGAATGGACAATGAGCAGTTCTTC.

This chain joins TRBV7-9 and TRBJ1-2, with a tentative D call TRBD1 (6 bases). Germline V gene lookup returns CDR1 SEHNR and CDR2 FQNEAQ (reference sequence). The CDR3 length is 15 residues. V was trimmed by 3 bases and J by 6 bases, leaving 17 bases between them. This chain's CDR3 is CASSFSQGIQNGYTF. The CDR3 region has the DNA TGTGCCAGCAGCTTCTCACAGGGTATTCAGAATGGCTACACCTTC.

This rearrangement joins TRBV5-1 to TRBJ1-3; D is possibly TRBD1 (6 bases). Trimming shortened V by 4 bases and J by 2 bases, and 16 bases separated the two germline ends. CDR1 is SGHRS, CDR2 YFSETQ, per germline. CDR3 length: 16 amino acids. The CDR3 coding sequence is TGCGCCAGCAGCGCCAGTCTCGGACAGCCTGGAAACACCATATATTTT. Protein sequence: CASSASLGQPGNTIYF.

J is TRBJ2-5 and V is TRBV18; D is possibly TRBD2 (6 bases). Deletions cut 0 bases from V and 1 base from J, with 9 bases between. The germline gives CDR1 KGHSH, CDR2 LQKENI. The CDR3 consists of 15 residues. CDR3 nucleotide sequence: TGTGCCAGCTCACCACCGGGGGGAGCCCAAGAGACCCAGTACTTC. As protein: CASSPPGGAQETQYF.

The chain couples TRBV28 to TRBJ1-6, with 7 bases fitting TRBD1. The CDR3 is 18 amino acids. V dropped 2 bases and J dropped 5; count of bases not matched to a gene: 12. Germline lookup yields CDR1 MDHEN and CDR2 SYDVKM. The CDR3 DNA is TGTGCCAGCAGTTTACCCCCTGGGACAGTGGGGGATAATTCACCCCTCCACTTT. It encodes CASSLPPGTVGDNSPLHF.

The chain has TRBV30 and TRBJ1-5; tentatively, D is TRBD1 (5 bases). The CDR3 sequence is 13 residues long. V was pared by 2 bases and J by 8 bases, with 13 bases between. Germline loops: CDR1 GTSNPN, CDR2 SVGIG (reference sequence). CDR3 in DNA: TGTGCCTGGAGTAGGCAGGGTAATGAGCCCCAGCATTTT. Encoded protein: CAWSRQGNEPQHF. The full variable domain, in which reference TRBV30 and TRBJ1-5 provide the parts outside the CDR3, is SQTIHQWPATLVQPVGSPLSLECTVEGTSNPNLYWYRQAAGRGLQLLFYSVGIGQISSEVPQNLSASRPQDRQFILSSKKLLLSDSGFYLCAWSRQGNEPQHFGDGTRLSIL.

The chain links TRBV18 to TRBJ2-1; 7 bases are shared with TRBD1. The germline V gene encodes CDR1 KGHSH and CDR2 LQKENI. The CDR3 is 18 amino acids. V dropped 1 base and J dropped 2; count of bases not matched to a gene: 11. The CDR3 is CASSPRPLGTAPYNEQFF. Written as DNA, the CDR3 is TGTGCCAGCTCACCACGGCCCCTCGGGACAGCCCCCTACAATGAGCAGTTCTTC.

CDR3 in DNA: TGTGCCAGCAGCGTAAGTTCAAGGGGCAGTAGGGCTGGAAACACCATATATTTT. Amino acid sequence: CASSVSSRGSRAGNTIYF. The chain uses TRBV9 and TRBJ1-3; perhaps TRBD1 as D (5 bases). Trimming removed 1 base at V and 2 bases at J, with 19 bases between. The CDR3 runs 18 residues. Per the germline V gene, CDR1 is SGDLS and CDR2 is YYNGEE.

CDR3 sequence: CAGSEVWDTEAFF. The CDR3 DNA reads TGTGCCGGGAGCGAGGTCTGGGACACTGAAGCTTTCTTT. The V and J genes are TRBV7-9 and TRBJ1-1; no definite D call. Per germline, CDR1 SEHNR and CDR2 FQNEAQ (reference sequence). Trimming pared 11 bases from V and 3 bases from J, leaving 16 bases between. The CDR3 loop spans 13 amino acids. Filled out from reference TRBV7-9 and TRBJ1-1, the complete variable domain reads DTGVSQNPRHKITKRGQNVTFRCDPISEHNRLYWYRQTLGQGPEFLTYFQNEAQLEKSRLLSDRFSAERPKGSFSTLEIQRTEQGDSAMYLCAGSEVWDTEAFFGQGTRLTVV.

The genes are TRBV30 and TRBJ1-5, with TRBD1 as a possible D gene (5 bases). There are 15 residues in the CDR3. Germline V gives CDR1 GTSNPN, CDR2 SVGIG (reference sequence). The V end lost 2 bases, the J end lost 5 bases, and 16 bases lay between the germline ends. The CDR3 reads CAWSHKGLYDQPQHF. The CDR3 nucleotides are TGTGCCTGGAGTCACAAGGGACTCTACGATCAGCCCCAGCATTTT.

This chain connects TRBV2 to TRBJ1-4; D perhaps matches TRBD1 (6 bases). V was cut by 7 bases and J by 0 bases, with 9 bases left in between. Germline CDR1 SNHLY, CDR2 FYNNEI. This CDR3 region has 14 residues. CDR3 sequence (DNA): TGTGCCAGCATTCAGGGGTCAACTAATGAAAAACTGTTTTTT. It codes for CASIQGSTNEKLFF.

This clone was observed once. The chain employs TRBV7-6 and TRBJ2-7, with 11 positions matching TRBD1. CDR1 is SGHVS, CDR2 FNYEAQ, per germline. The CDR3 is 15 residues long. The J segment lost 7 bases and the V segment lost 2 bases, leaving 7 bases of the junction unmatched. The CDR3 bases are TGTGCCAGCAGCTTATTCCCGGGACAGGGGGGAGAGCAGTACTTC. It is translated as CASSLFPGQGGEQYF.

The J gene is TRBJ2-2, the V gene TRBV11-2; D possibly corresponds to TRBD1 (6 bases). V dropped 4 bases and J dropped 6 bases, with 9 bases sitting between them. Germline V lookup: CDR1 SGHAT, CDR2 FQNNGV. The CDR3 has 13 residues. The CDR3 protein is CASSSDRPGELFF. The DNA of the CDR3 is TGTGCCAGCAGCTCCGACAGGCCCGGGGAGCTGTTTTTT.